What follows is one T cell receptor (beta chain) and its context. The data were obtained in a study of T cell changes during pregnancy in multiple sclerosis. The data were produced by immunoSEQ multiplex PCR, yet TCRdb's version contains in-frame clones alone and is incomplete. Of 30,000 to 45,000 clones listed, 88% are singletons. This CDR3 has 15 amino acids. J was trimmed by 6 bases and V by 4 bases; bases with no gene match: 4. Per the germline V gene, CDR1 is SGDLS and CDR2 is YYNGEE. The sample consisted of CD4+ T cells from peripheral blood mononuclear cells, taken in the first trimester of pregnancy. The chain uses TRBV9 and TRBJ1-6, with 10 bases aligning to TRBD1. This clonotype originated in a female donor with multiple sclerosis, enrolled in a pregnancy study. CDR3 region: CASSQRTGGNSPLHF. Here the CDR3 DNA reads TGTGCCAGCAGCCAACGGACAGGGGGTAATTCACCCCTCCACTTT. Complete variable domain (other parts from reference TRBV9 and TRBJ1-6): DSGVTQTPKHLITATGQRVTLRCSPRSGDLSVYWYQQSLDQGLQFLIQYYNGEERAKGNILERFSAQQFPDLHSELNLSSLELGDSALYFCASSQRTGGNSPLHFGNGTRLTVT.